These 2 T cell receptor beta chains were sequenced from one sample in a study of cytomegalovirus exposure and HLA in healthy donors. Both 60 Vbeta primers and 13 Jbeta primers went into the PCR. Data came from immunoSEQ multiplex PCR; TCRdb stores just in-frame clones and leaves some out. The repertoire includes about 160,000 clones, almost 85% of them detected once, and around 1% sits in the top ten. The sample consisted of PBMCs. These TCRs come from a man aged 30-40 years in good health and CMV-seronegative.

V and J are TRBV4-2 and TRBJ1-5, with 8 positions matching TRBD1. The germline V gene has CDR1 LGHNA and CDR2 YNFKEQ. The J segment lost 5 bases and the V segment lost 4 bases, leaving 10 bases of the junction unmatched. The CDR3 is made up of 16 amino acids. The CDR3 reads CASSRTQGAGDQPQHF. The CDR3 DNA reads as TGTGCCAGCAGCCGGACGCAGGGGGCTGGGGATCAGCCCCAGCATTTT.

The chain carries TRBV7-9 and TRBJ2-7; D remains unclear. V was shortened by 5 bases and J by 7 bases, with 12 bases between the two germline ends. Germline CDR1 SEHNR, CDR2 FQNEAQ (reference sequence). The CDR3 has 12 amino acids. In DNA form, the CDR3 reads TGTGCCAGCAGCCTAGTTTGGGCTGAGCAGTACTTC. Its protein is CASSLVWAEQYF.